The text below deals with one TCR beta chain. Its antigen remains unidentified. The treatment was: approximately nine-day PBMC culture with coronavirus spike peptide pools or control peptides (ViraFEST assay). These data are taken from a study of vaccination and CD4 T cells after COVID-19. Study-level information: Each enrolled participant received a two-dose regimen of either BNT162b2 or mRNA-1273 vaccine.

CDR3 length: 18 amino acids. The germline V gene encodes CDR1 MNHNS and CDR2 SASEGT. The V and J ends lost 0 bases and 4 bases, in that order; junction bases with no gene match: 7. The study's findings and limits: Looking at convalescent patients, 304 of their 307 vaccine-specific clones were spike mono-reactive.

Researchers used the Oncomine TCR Beta short-read assay to sequence DNA from cultured CD4+ T cells. Genomic DNA was taken out of cultured CD4+ T cells by extraction. TCRdb redid the calling of the PCR reads with MiXCR, one entry per CDR3 protein. The sample has about 13,000 distinct CDR3 sequences, 35% to 50% seen once. The TCR originated in a human donor who had recovered from COVID-19. Source material: CD4+ T cells from blood, cultured in vitro. This chain connects TRBV6-1 to TRBJ2-3; 13 nucleotides align to TRBD2. As DNA, the CDR3 is TGTGCCAGCAGTGAAGCGCTTCGACTAGCGGGAGGCCCAGATACGCAGTATTTT. Protein product: CASSEALRLAGGPDTQYF.